Listed here are 21 T cell receptor beta chains from one sample, sequenced in a study of T cells in Graves' hyperthyroidism and ophthalmopathy. Amplification of TCR beta CDR3 regions used RNA as the template. First-round RT-PCR of the TCR CDR3 relied on the HTBI primer set. TCRdb ran MiXCR on the multiplex PCR reads and lists one entry per CDR3 protein. Among hundreds of thousands of distinct CDR3 sequences, around 38% were seen once, and the ten largest hold approximately 8.7%. Source material: blood. Receptors originate from a man aged 18 to 35 with Graves' hyperthyroidism.

At least ten counts were recorded for this clonotype. This sequence joins TRBV7-9 and TRBJ2-2; unclear D gene. Between the trimmed V and J ends, which lost 5 bases and 0 bases, there was a span of 10 bases. The CDR3 covers 15 residues. Germline V gene lookup returns CDR1 SEHNR and CDR2 FQNEAQ (reference sequence). DNA of the CDR3: TGTGCCAGCAGCATCCGTGGACCGAACACCGGGGAGCTGTTTTTT. Translation gives CASSIRGPNTGELFF.

The chain carries TRBV7-9 and TRBJ2-7; D is undetermined. V was trimmed by 2 bases and J by 7 bases, leaving 9 bases between them. CDR1 and CDR2 (germline): SEHNR, FQNEAQ (reference sequence). The CDR3 has 12 amino acids. CDR3 nucleotide sequence: TGTGCCAGCAGCTTATTAGGTACGGAGCAGTACTTC. It yields the protein CASSLLGTEQYF.

This clonotype came up a few times. This chain uses TRBV20-1 with TRBJ1-1; D not certain. This CDR3 is 14 amino acids long. Germline V gene lookup returns CDR1 DFQATT and CDR2 SNEGSKA (reference sequence). V was clipped by 3 bases and J by 0 bases, with 11 bases between them. The CDR3 region is CSARASGMNTEAFF. In nucleotides, the CDR3 is TGCAGTGCTAGGGCCTCAGGTATGAACACTGAAGCTTTCTTT.

This rearrangement joins TRBV4-1 to TRBJ1-5; no clear D gene. Trimming left V 0 bases short and J 0 bases short, with 12 bases between. CDR1 and CDR2 from the germline V gene are MGHRA and YSYEKL. The CDR3 runs 17 residues. CDR3 nucleotides: TGCGCCAGCAGCCAAGATCTCACCCCGGGTAGCAATCAGCCCCAGCATTTT. Amino acids: CASSQDLTPGSNQPQHF.

The chain has TRBV5-1 and TRBJ2-7, with TRBD1 matching over 9 bases. Germline lookup yields CDR1 SGHRS and CDR2 YFSETQ. The CDR3 runs to 15 residues. V trimming: 2 bases; J trimming: 6 bases; junction bases outside the gene matches: 9. CDR3 nucleotides: TGCGCCAGCAGCTTCCCGGGACAGGGTTCGAGCGAGCAGTACTTC. Residues: CASSFPGQGSSEQYF.

Many counts were recorded for this clonotype. V and J are TRBV29-1 and TRBJ1-3; D is possibly TRBD1 (6 bases). Germline values: CDR1 SQVTM, CDR2 ANQGSEA. V lost 6 bases to trimming and J lost 0 bases, with 12 bases between them. The CDR3 extends over 14 amino acids. Here the CDR3 DNA reads TGCAGCGTAGGGGACATCCTCTCTGGAAACACCATATATTTT. Translated: CSVGDILSGNTIYF. The entire variable domain, with the rest obtained from reference TRBV29-1 and TRBJ1-3, is as follows: SAVISQKPSRDICQRGTSLTIQCQVDSQVTMMFWYRQQPGQSLTLIATANQGSEATYESGFVIDKFPISRPNLTFSTLTVSNMSPEDSSIYLCSVGDILSGNTIYFGEGSWLTVV.

This clonotype was seen repeatedly, ten times or more. This rearrangement joins TRBV4-1 to TRBJ2-7; TRBD1 agrees at 7 bases. J gave up 4 bases and V 1 base, and 7 bases lay outside the gene matches. The CDR3 length is 15 residues. Germline V CDR1 and CDR2: MGHRA, YSYEKL. The CDR3 DNA reads TGCGCCAGCAGCCAAGGGGACAGAGGGGTATACGAGCAGTACTTC. Translated: CASSQGDRGVYEQYF.

This sequence joins TRBV7-9 and TRBJ1-2, with 11 bases aligning to TRBD1. CDR1 is SEHNR, CDR2 FQNEAQ, per germline (reference sequence). V shed 5 bases, J shed 6 bases, and the junction held 8 bases outside the gene matches. The CDR3 sequence is 15 residues long. CDR3 nucleotide sequence: TGTGCCAGCAGCCCTTCCGGGACAGGGGGTGATGGCTACACCTTC. Translated, it gives CASSPSGTGGDGYTF.

There are a few counts of this clonotype. For the CDR3, the DNA is TGCGCCAGCAGCTTGGGGGACGGGACAAGAGCTTTCTTT. This gives the protein CASSLGDGTRAFF. This chain uses TRBV5-1 with TRBJ1-1; weak D call: TRBD1 (6 bases). The CDR3 has 13 amino acids. Germline lookup yields CDR1 SGHRS and CDR2 YFSETQ. V dropped 0 bases and J dropped 10 bases, with 13 bases sitting between them. Variable domain in full (rest from reference TRBV5-1 and TRBJ1-1): KAGVTQTPRYLIKTRGQQVTLSCSPISGHRSVSWYQQTPGQGLQFLFEYFSETQRNKGNFPGRFSGRQFSNSRSEMNVSTLELGDSALYLCASSLGDGTRAFFGQGTRLTVV.

Notes on this clonotype: This may be a read error: a much more frequent sequence differs by one nucleotide. The chain combines TRBV2 with TRBJ1-5, with D possibly TRBD1 on 5 matching bases. V lost 8 bases and J 4 bases, leaving 21 bases between the germline ends. The germline gives CDR1 SNHLY, CDR2 FYNNEI. CDR3 length: 16 residues. The CDR3: CASGGESGASNQPQHF. The CDR3, as DNA: TGTGCCAGCGGGGGGGAATCGGGAGCGAGTAATCAGCCCCAGCATTTT.

The chain links TRBV6-5 to TRBJ2-7, with TRBD2 identical over 9 bases. V dropped 2 bases and J dropped 3; count of bases not matched to a gene: 2. This CDR3 spans 14 amino acids. Germline-derived CDR1 and CDR2 are MNHEY and SVGAGI. Here the CDR3 DNA reads TGTGCCAGCAGTTACGGTAGCGGGGGCTACGAGCAGTACTTC. It encodes CASSYGSGGYEQYF.

This clonotype appeared a few times. This sequence joins TRBV2 and TRBJ1-6; tentative D call: TRBD1 (5 bases). V was pared by 6 bases and J by 4 bases, with 13 bases between. This CDR3 has 15 amino acids. Looked up from germline, CDR1 is SNHLY and CDR2 is FYNNEI. CDR3 in amino acids: CASRPGQLYNSPLHF. The CDR3 DNA reads as TGTGCCAGCAGGCCAGGGCAGCTTTATAATTCACCCCTCCACTTT.

V is TRBV5-8 and J is TRBJ2-5, with TRBD2 as a possible D gene (5 bases). The DNA end lines up better with TRBJ2-1; the J call may be wrong. The V gene's germline CDR1 is SGHTS and CDR2 YDEGEE. CDR3 size: 13 residues. CDR3 DNA sequence: TGTGCCAGCACCCCGACGGTGATCGAGGGGCAGTTCTTC. Protein sequence: CASTPTVIEGQFF.

This chain connects TRBV12-3 or TRBV12-4 to TRBJ2-7; 7 nucleotides agree with TRBD1. The trim removed 3 bases at V and 4 bases at J, leaving 6 bases unmatched. The CDR3 extends over 14 amino acids. CDR3 sequence reads: CASSFGTDIYEQYF. DNA of the CDR3: TGTGCCAGCAGTTTCGGGACAGATATTTACGAGCAGTACTTC.

The chain links TRBV10-3 to TRBJ2-1, with TRBD2 as a possible D gene (7 bases). Trimming took off 3 bases at V and 3 bases at J, with 12 bases between the two ends. This CDR3 comprises 15 residues. Germline V gives CDR1 ENHRY, CDR2 SYGVKD. The CDR3 loop reads CAISDSGGLYNEQFF. In DNA, the CDR3 is TGTGCCATCAGTGACTCCGGGGGGCTCTACAATGAGCAGTTCTTC.

This chain links TRBV30 with TRBJ1-5; D call uncertain. V lost 0 bases and J 4 bases, leaving 7 bases between the germline ends. The CDR3 covers 13 residues. Germline CDR1 GTSNPN, CDR2 SVGIG (reference sequence). CDR3 sequence reads: CAWSVLGNQPQHF. CDR3 coding DNA: TGTGCCTGGAGTGTTCTGGGGAATCAGCCCCAGCATTTT. Looking up the rest from reference TRBV30 and TRBJ1-5 gives the full variable domain: SQTIHQWPATLVQPVGSPLSLECTVEGTSNPNLYWYRQAAGRGLQLLFYSVGIGQISSEVPQNLSASRPQDRQFILSSKKLLLSDSGFYLCAWSVLGNQPQHFGDGTRLSIL.

CDR3 coding DNA: TGCGCCAGCAGCCCCGCTGGCGAGGACTACGAGCAGTACTTC. This sequence encodes CASSPAGEDYEQYF. V usage is TRBV4-3 and J usage is TRBJ2-7, with D unclear. V shed 4 bases and J shed 3 bases, with 13 bases lying between them. The CDR3 covers 14 residues. Germline lookup yields CDR1 LGHNA and CDR2 YSLEER.

This clonotype was found many times. The chain uses TRBV7-6 and TRBJ1-1; D call uncertain. The V end was cut by 6 bases, the J end by 0 bases, with 20 bases between. Germline assignment: CDR1 SGHVS and CDR2 FNYEAQ. CDR3 length equals 17 residues. CDR3 DNA sequence: TGTGCCAGCAGTCGTTTACGGACGGAGGATATGAACACTGAAGCTTTCTTT. It is translated as CASSRLRTEDMNTEAFF.

This clonotype was observed once. A read error is possible here, since a much larger clone lies one base away. This rearrangement joins TRBV7-8 to TRBJ1-5; D might be TRBD1 (5 bases). Trimming pared 0 bases from V and 6 bases from J, leaving 12 bases between. The CDR3 is 15 amino acids. Germline V CDR1 and CDR2: SGHVS, FQNEAQ. In nucleotides, the CDR3 is TGTGCCAGCAGCTTAGCGTGGGGCATGGCTCAGCCCCAGCATTTT. Translated, it gives CASSLAWGMAQPQHF.

Concerning this clonotype itself: A much bigger clone sits one base away, suggesting this may be a read error. The V call is TRBV12-3 or TRBV12-4, the J call TRBJ1-1, with TRBD1 as a possible D gene (5 bases). V was cut by 4 bases and J by 3 bases, with 12 bases left in between. The CDR3 loop spans 14 amino acids. CDR3 sequence (DNA): TGTGCCAGCAGTTCAACAGAAGGGGACACTGAAGCTTTCTTT. It translates to CASSSTEGDTEAFF.

This clonotype was counted a few times. This rearrangement joins TRBV5-1 to TRBJ2-5; D might be TRBD1 (6 bases). Germline CDR1 is SGHRS and CDR2 is YFSETQ. This CDR3 has 16 amino acids. Trimming cost V 9 bases and J 0 bases, with 21 bases left between them. CDR3 amino acids: CATCPQPTGHQETQYF. DNA of the CDR3: TGCGCCACCTGTCCCCAACCAACAGGGCACCAAGAGACCCAGTACTTC.